The 8 T cell receptor beta chains below all came from one sample that was sequenced in a study of regulatory T cells in long-lasting Graves disease. CDR3 regions were amplified by Arm-PCR using iRepertoire HTBI primers to build TCR beta libraries. TCRdb re-called the multiplex PCR reads with MiXCR, one entry per CDR3 protein. The profile shows roughly 500,000 distinct CDR3 sequences, roughly 23% of them singletons. Specified time point: persistent/refractory GD, antithyroid drugs over 5 years with positive TRAb. Extracted PBMC RNA gave rise to the TCR library. The sample in question was peripheral blood mononuclear cells (PBMCs), obtained when the disease was refractory, from a patient treated with antithyroid drugs. The receptors stem from a female donor with Graves disease.

This clonotype was seen many times. The chain couples TRBV5-6 to TRBJ2-5; D may be TRBD1 (6 bases). V was cut by 3 bases and J by 7 bases, with 16 bases left in between. Germline-derived CDR1 and CDR2 are SGHDT and YYEEEE. CDR3 length: 14 amino acids. The CDR3 reads CASSSLGAAGTQYF. The CDR3 bases are TGTGCCAGCAGCTCCCTGGGGGCAGCTGGGACCCAGTACTTC. The full variable domain, with the rest looked up from reference TRBV5-6 and TRBJ2-5, is DAGVTQSPTHLIKTRGQQVTLRCSPKSGHDTVSWYQQALGQGPQFIFQYYEEEERQRGNFPDRFSGHQFPNYSSELNVNALLLGDSALYLCASSSLGAAGTQYFGPGTRLLVL.

This clonotype has only a few counts. This rearrangement joins TRBV28 to TRBJ2-7; D is possibly TRBD2 (6 bases). Trimming removed 2 bases from V and 0 bases from J, with 14 bases in between. Germline lookup yields CDR1 MDHEN and CDR2 SYDVKM. The CDR3 is made up of 16 amino acids. The CDR3 DNA reads TGTGCCAGCAGTTTAATGGGCGGGGTAAGCTCCTACGAGCAGTACTTC. Protein: CASSLMGGVSSYEQYF.

This clonotype was counted many times. This chain links TRBV6-1 with TRBJ1-6; 7 bases are a match to TRBD1. This CDR3 region has 15 residues. Trimming at V came to 7 bases and at J to 6 bases, leaving 9 bases not matched to a gene. Germline CDR1 reads MNHNS; CDR2 reads SASEGT. CDR3 sequence reads: CASKETGTVNSPLHF. In DNA form, the CDR3 reads TGTGCCAGCAAAGAGACCGGGACAGTTAATTCACCCCTCCACTTT.

This clonotype was detected only a few times. V gene TRBV30 combines with J gene TRBJ1-2; D is perhaps TRBD1 (5 bases). In germline, CDR1 is GTSNPN, CDR2 SVGIG (reference sequence). Trimming shortened V by 3 bases and J by 3 bases, and 11 bases separated the two germline ends. The CDR3 is 13 amino acids. CDR3 sequence: CAWSRGGDYGYTF. In DNA form, the CDR3 reads TGTGCCTGGAGCCGGGGGGGGGACTATGGCTACACCTTC. Full variable domain (remainder filled in from reference TRBV30 and TRBJ1-2): SQTIHQWPATLVQPVGSPLSLECTVEGTSNPNLYWYRQAAGRGLQLLFYSVGIGQISSEVPQNLSASRPQDRQFILSSKKLLLSDSGFYLCAWSRGGDYGYTFGSGTRLTVV.

This clonotype was seen ten or more times. The J gene is TRBJ2-5, the V gene TRBV2; no firm D call. Germline V gene data show CDR1 as SNHLY and CDR2 as FYNNEI. The CDR3 is 11 residues long. The V end lost 0 bases, the J end lost 12 bases, and 8 bases lay between the germline ends. The CDR3 nucleotides read TGTGCCAGCAGTGAAGCGGTATGGAAGTACTTC. This encodes CASSEAVWKYF.

This clonotype came up many times. The gene calls are TRBV28 and TRBJ1-2; 8 bases line up with TRBD1. Germline CDR1 MDHEN, CDR2 SYDVKM. The CDR3 sequence is 14 residues long. The V gene end was trimmed by 3 bases and the J gene end by 5 bases; junction bases not matched to a gene: 5. The CDR3 DNA follows: TGTGCCAGCAGTTTCAGGACAGGGAGTTATGGCTACACCTTC. As protein: CASSFRTGSYGYTF.

At least ten counts were recorded for this clonotype. The chain carries TRBV28 and TRBJ2-2; D is perhaps TRBD1 (6 bases). The CDR3 length is 16 residues. Germline V gene data show CDR1 as MDHEN and CDR2 as SYDVKM. V lost 5 bases and J lost 5, with 18 bases in between. This chain's CDR3 is CASSPITIRGTGELFF. The CDR3, as DNA: TGTGCCAGCAGTCCTATCACAATCAGGGGTACCGGGGAGCTGTTTTTT.

The chain recombines TRBV7-8 with TRBJ1-2; D not certain. This CDR3 spans 14 amino acids. V dropped 1 base and J dropped 8 bases, with 14 bases sitting between them. CDR1 and CDR2 from the germline V gene are SGHVS and FQNEAQ. CDR3 sequence: CASSLVREGGGYTF. The DNA of the CDR3 is TGTGCCAGCAGCTTAGTTCGGGAGGGTGGCGGCTACACCTTC.